This TCR beta chain was found in a study of OX40 agonist ivuxolimab in advanced cancers. Details on this clone: The target antigen is unknown.

Generated by immunoSEQ multiplex PCR, the TCRdb table keeps only in-frame clones and is missing some. The table has about 82,000 clones, over 65% seen once. Findings and caveats of the study: The study found that CD8+ T cells averaged more expanded clones than CD4+.

V gave up 3 bases and J gave up 11 bases; unmatched junction bases: 8. CDR1 and CDR2 from the germline V gene are KGHSH and LQKENI. The CDR3 covers 13 residues. Source: CD4+ or CD8+ T cells sorted from blood, taken in a trial of the OX40 agonist ivuxolimab. The TCR comes from an adult with an advanced solid tumor such as melanoma, head and neck, liver or kidney cancer. The chain employs TRBV18 and TRBJ1-1; 8 bases align to TRBD1. CDR3 region: CASSPLGQEEAFF. In DNA form, the CDR3 reads TGTGCCAGCTCACCCCTGGGACAGGAAGAGGCTTTCTTT. Full variable domain (rest looked up from reference TRBV18 and TRBJ1-1): NAGVMQNPRHLVRRRGQEARLRCSPMKGHSHVYWYRQLPEEGLKFMVYLQKENIIDESGMPKERFSAEFPKEGPSILRIQQVVRGDSAAYFCASSPLGQEEAFFGQGTRLTVV.